These 29 T cell receptor beta chains came from one sample sequenced in a study of T cell changes during pregnancy in multiple sclerosis. Using immunoSEQ multiplex PCR, the repertoire was profiled, and TCRdb retains in-frame clones only, with some absent. The sample has over 45,000 clones, around 90% seen once. Here the sequenced sample was peripheral blood, taken in the third trimester of pregnancy. The origin of the receptors is a female donor in good health, enrolled as a control in a pregnancy study.

This chain links TRBV6-4 with TRBJ2-3; D is unresolved. This CDR3 contains 16 residues. V was shortened by 0 bases and J by 2 bases, with 12 bases between the two germline ends. Looked up from germline, CDR1 is MRHNA and CDR2 is SNTAGT. The CDR3 loop reads CASSDSAGFHTDTQYF. The CDR3 DNA is TGTGCCAGCAGTGACTCCGCTGGCTTTCACACAGATACGCAGTATTTT.

The V call is TRBV5-1, the J call TRBJ2-2; the match to TRBD2 covers 9 bases. The CDR3 has 16 amino acids. Germline V gives CDR1 SGHRS, CDR2 YFSETQ. V was pared by 4 bases and J by 5 bases, with 9 bases of the junction left unmatched. The CDR3 reads CASSPRLAAGTGELFF. CDR3 nucleotides: TGCGCCAGCAGCCCACGACTAGCGGCGGGGACCGGGGAGCTGTTTTTT.

The gene calls are TRBV27 and TRBJ1-4; no definite D call. The CDR3 consists of 15 residues. CDR1 MNHEY and CDR2 SMNVEV come from the germline V gene (reference sequence). V was shortened by 1 base and J by 4 bases, with 10 bases between the two germline ends. CDR3 nucleotides: TGTGCCAGCAGTTTATATCAGGTTGATAATGAAAAACTGTTTTTT. Its protein product is CASSLYQVDNEKLFF.

The chain couples TRBV7-2 to TRBJ1-5; 10 bases map to TRBD1. The CDR3 sequence is 15 residues long. The trim removed 4 bases at V and 6 bases at J, leaving 6 bases unmatched. In germline, CDR1 is SGHTA, CDR2 FQGNSA. For the CDR3, the DNA is TGTGCCAGCAGCTACGGACAGGGGGATGTTCAGCCCCAGCATTTT. It is translated as CASSYGQGDVQPQHF.

This rearrangement joins TRBV5-6 to TRBJ2-5, with TRBD2 matching 11 bases. The length of the CDR3 is 16 residues. Trimming took 4 bases from V and 4 from J; bases not matched to a gene: 9. CDR1 is SGHDT, CDR2 YYEEEE, per germline. This CDR3 reads CASSVLLAGEVETQYF. The CDR3 DNA reads TGTGCCAGCAGCGTCTTACTAGCGGGGGAAGTAGAGACCCAGTACTTC.

Only one count was recorded for this clone. J is TRBJ2-1 and V is TRBV11-2; 13 bases agree with TRBD2. The CDR3 has 15 amino acids. CDR1 is SGHAT, CDR2 FQNNGV, per germline. The ends lost 5 bases at V and 7 bases at J; junction bases unmatched: 5. CDR3 nucleotide sequence: TGTGCCAGCAGCACCGGGACTAGCGGGATGAATGAGCAGTTCTTC. Translation gives CASSTGTSGMNEQFF.

V and J are TRBV21-1 and TRBJ2-3; TRBD2 was called by the table and not checked on the DNA. TRBV21-1 is a pseudogene locus. This CDR3 is 17 amino acids long. The CDR3 loop is CASSPPPSGGATDTQYF. CDR3 nucleotides: TGTGCCAGCAGCCCCCCTCCGAGCGGGGGGGCAACAGATACGCAGTATTTT.

In nucleotides, the CDR3 is TGCAGCGTTGGGGACAGGGGATCCTACAATGAGCAGTTCTTC. This encodes CSVGDRGSYNEQFF. The chain recombines TRBV29-1 with TRBJ2-1; 10 bases align to TRBD1. With 4 bases clipped from V and 1 base from J, the junction kept 1 base outside the gene matches. CDR3 length equals 14 residues. Germline loops: CDR1 SQVTM, CDR2 ANQGSEA.

The chain recombines TRBV2 with TRBJ2-3, with 12 bases lining up with TRBD2. V was pared by 10 bases and J by 4 bases, with 9 bases of the junction left unmatched. CDR1 and CDR2 (germline): SNHLY, FYNNEI. The CDR3 is 15 residues long. Here the CDR3 DNA reads TGTGCCACCCCTAGCGGGGGGGCAGAGGCAGATACGCAGTATTTT. It specifies CATPSGGAEADTQYF.

The J gene is TRBJ2-7, the V gene TRBV6-1, with D unresolved. Germline-derived CDR1 and CDR2 are MNHNS and SASEGT. Trimming removed 7 bases from V and 3 bases from J, with 16 bases in between. The CDR3 loop spans 14 amino acids. CDR3 DNA sequence: TGTGCCAGCACCACCCCGGGTCTCCTCTACGAGCAGTACTTC. Its translation: CASTTPGLLYEQYF.

This clone was seen a handful of times. V and J are TRBV11-3 and TRBJ1-1; 11 positions agree with TRBD1. This CDR3 is 15 amino acids long. J was trimmed by 5 bases and V by 4 bases; bases with no gene match: 6. CDR1 is SGHNT and CDR2 is YENEEA in the germline V gene. CDR3 sequence: CASSSKGTGGTEAFF. The CDR3 DNA is TGTGCCAGCAGCTCTAAGGGGACAGGGGGGACTGAAGCTTTCTTT.

This chain links TRBV9 with TRBJ2-5; 12 bases match TRBD1. J was trimmed by 4 bases and V by 0 bases; bases with no gene match: 7. Germline lookup yields CDR1 SGDLS and CDR2 YYNGEE. This CDR3 is 17 amino acids long. The CDR3 DNA reads as TGTGCCAGCAGCGTAGCCGGGGGGACAGGGGGCCGAGAGACCCAGTACTTC. Amino acid sequence: CASSVAGGTGGRETQYF.

The chain has TRBV19 and TRBJ2-3, with 11 bases fitting TRBD2. The length of the CDR3 is 19 residues. CDR1 LNHDA and CDR2 SQIVND come from the germline V gene (reference sequence). With V trimmed by 5 bases and J by 0 bases, 13 bases remained unmatched. As DNA, the CDR3 is TGTGCCAGTAGTGCCCCTTATAGCGGGGGGGCCGGGAGCACAGATACGCAGTATTTT. Its protein product is CASSAPYSGGAGSTDTQYF.

The chain is built from TRBV6-1 and TRBJ2-7; D call uncertain. The CDR3 sequence is 12 residues long. The germline V and J ends were trimmed by 4 bases and 6 bases, with 10 bases remaining between them. Germline V CDR1 and CDR2: MNHNS, SASEGT. CDR3 nucleotide sequence: TGTGCCAGCAGTGTTGCAGGAACCGAGCAGTACTTC. Translated, it gives CASSVAGTEQYF.

This clone is a singleton in its sample. The rearrangement uses TRBV11-3 and TRBJ1-1; 9 bases map to TRBD1. Losses at the gene ends were 4 bases for V and 4 bases for J; bases not matched to a gene: 7. Germline V gene lookup returns CDR1 SGHNT and CDR2 YENEEA. This CDR3 has 15 amino acids. CDR3 nucleotides: TGTGCCAGCAGCTCATTGACAGGGGGAATCACTGAAGCTTTCTTT. Protein: CASSSLTGGITEAFF. Full variable domain (missing parts from reference TRBV11-3 and TRBJ1-1): EAGVVQSPRYKIIEKKQPVAFWCNPISGHNTLYWYLQNLGQGPELLIRYENEEAVDDSQLPKDRFSAERLKGVDSTLKIQPAELGDSAVYLCASSSLTGGITEAFFGQGTRLTVV.

The chain is built from TRBV28 and TRBJ2-7; D remains ambiguous. The CDR3 consists of 14 residues. CDR1 and CDR2 from the germline V gene are MDHEN and SYDVKM. V was cut by 4 bases and J by 3 bases, with 13 bases left in between. The CDR3 DNA sequence: TGTGCCAGCAGTTCAGGCGAACAGTTCTACGAGCAGTACTTC. Amino acid sequence: CASSSGEQFYEQYF.

The chain has TRBV7-9 and TRBJ2-7; 8 bases are a match to TRBD1. The V and J ends lost 1 base and 0 bases, in that order; junction bases with no gene match: 8. Germline CDR1 reads SEHNR; CDR2 reads FQNEAQ (reference sequence). This CDR3 has 17 residues. The CDR3 DNA sequence: TGTGCCAGCAGCTTAGACCTCGGACAGGGAAACTCCTACGAGCAGTACTTC. The encoded protein is CASSLDLGQGNSYEQYF.

This clone was seen only once. This chain connects TRBV28 to TRBJ2-7; the match to TRBD2 covers 10 bases. Germline V gives CDR1 MDHEN, CDR2 SYDVKM. V dropped 3 bases and J dropped 4; count of bases not matched to a gene: 6. This CDR3 has 15 amino acids. The CDR3 loop reads CASSFPSGGTYEQYF. The CDR3 DNA is TGTGCCAGCAGTTTCCCTAGCGGGGGTACTTACGAGCAGTACTTC.

This clone was seen a few times. The chain couples TRBV5-4 to TRBJ2-5; D may be TRBD1 (6 bases). The CDR3 has 15 amino acids. In germline, CDR1 is SGHNT, CDR2 YYREEE (reference sequence). Trimming left V 4 bases short and J 5 bases short, with 18 bases between. CDR3 amino acids: CASSPMGAGHETQYF. Here the CDR3 DNA reads TGTGCCAGCAGCCCCATGGGGGCAGGGCACGAGACCCAGTACTTC.

This chain links TRBV10-2 with TRBJ1-4; 9 nucleotides align to TRBD1. The CDR3 has 13 amino acids. Germline V gene lookup returns CDR1 WSHSY and CDR2 SAAADI. The trim removed 6 bases at V and 8 bases at J, leaving 4 bases unmatched. The CDR3, as DNA: TGCGCCAGCAGCAGGGACAGGGTGGAAAAACTGTTTTTT. Translated, it gives CASSRDRVEKLFF.

The V call is TRBV5-4, the J call TRBJ1-1; D is unclear. V was cut by 3 bases and J by 8 bases, with 11 bases left in between. Germline CDR1 and CDR2: SGHNT and YYREEE (reference sequence). The CDR3 sequence is 12 residues long. The CDR3, as DNA: TGTGCCAGCAGCTCCCCCCTAGTCGAAGCTTTCTTT. This gives the protein CASSSPLVEAFF.

The chain is built from TRBV7-2 and TRBJ2-1, with D maybe TRBD1 (6 bases). This CDR3 is built from 15 residues. The germline V and J ends were trimmed by 2 bases and 5 bases, with 13 bases remaining between them. The germline V gene encodes CDR1 SGHTA and CDR2 FQGNSA. DNA of the CDR3: TGTGCCAGCAGCTTAACTGGACAGAGAAACAATGAGCAGTTCTTC. Its translation is CASSLTGQRNNEQFF.

The CDR3 bases are TGTGCCTGGAGTCCCCAGGGGTTGGTAAAGCGATCCTACACTGAAGCTTTCTTT. Amino acid sequence: CAWSPQGLVKRSYTEAFF. The chain recombines TRBV30 with TRBJ1-1, with D tentatively TRBD1 (6 bases). Germline-derived CDR1 and CDR2 are GTSNPN and SVGIG (reference sequence). V shed 2 bases and J shed 3 bases, with 25 bases lying between them. The CDR3 consists of 18 residues.

The chain recombines TRBV4-2 with TRBJ2-3, with D tentatively TRBD2 (7 bases). The CDR3 runs 15 residues. V was shortened by 1 base and J by 3 bases, with 11 bases between the two germline ends. Germline values: CDR1 LGHNA, CDR2 YNFKEQ. Here the CDR3 DNA reads TGTGCCAGCAGCCAAGGGGGGGGCGTAACAGATACGCAGTATTTT. This codes for CASSQGGGVTDTQYF.

The chain links TRBV11-2 to TRBJ1-1; the D gene is possibly TRBD1 (6 bases). This CDR3 is built from 13 residues. Germline lookup yields CDR1 SGHAT and CDR2 FQNNGV. V was trimmed by 0 bases and J by 8 bases, leaving 10 bases between them. The CDR3 region has the DNA TGTGCCAGCAGCTTAGATCAGGGGCAGGAAGCTTTCTTT. This encodes CASSLDQGQEAFF.

V and J are TRBV6-6 and TRBJ2-1; TRBD2 matches at 11 bases. Trimming at V came to 4 bases and at J to 2 bases, leaving 4 bases not matched to a gene. The length of the CDR3 is 16 residues. The germline CDR1 and CDR2 sequences are MNHNY and SVGAGI (reference sequence). This CDR3 reads CASSFPGLAAYNEQFF. The CDR3 bases are TGTGCCAGCAGTTTTCCGGGACTAGCGGCCTACAATGAGCAGTTCTTC.

The chain combines TRBV7-6 with TRBJ1-1; D gene unclear. Germline values: CDR1 SGHVS, CDR2 FNYEAQ. V lost 3 bases and J 7 bases, leaving 9 bases between the germline ends. This CDR3 comprises 12 residues. This CDR3 reads CASSFRDNEAFF. DNA of the CDR3: TGTGCCAGCAGCTTCCGGGATAATGAAGCTTTCTTT. Variable domain in full (rest from reference TRBV7-6 and TRBJ1-1): GAGVSQSPRYKVTKRGQDVALRCDPISGHVSLYWYRQALGQGPEFLTYFNYEAQQDKSGLPNDRFSAERPEGSISTLTIQRTEQRDSAMYRCASSFRDNEAFFGQGTRLTVV.

The gene calls are TRBV11-2 and TRBJ2-7; no reliable D call. CDR1 and CDR2 (germline): SGHAT, FQNNGV. Trimming took off 2 bases at V and 2 bases at J, with 13 bases between the two ends. The length of the CDR3 is 15 residues. The CDR3 DNA reads as TGTGCCAGCAGCTTATACTCCGAGAAAGCCTACGAGCAGTACTTC. This translates into CASSLYSEKAYEQYF.

CDR3 DNA: TGTGCCAGCAGCTTTACGGGGCAAGAGACCCAGTACTTC. It yields the protein CASSFTGQETQYF. The chain couples TRBV7-2 to TRBJ2-5, with D maybe TRBD2 (5 bases). Germline CDR1 SGHTA, CDR2 FQGNSA. The ends were cut back, 3 bases at V and 2 bases at J, with 7 bases in the middle. This CDR3 has 13 amino acids.